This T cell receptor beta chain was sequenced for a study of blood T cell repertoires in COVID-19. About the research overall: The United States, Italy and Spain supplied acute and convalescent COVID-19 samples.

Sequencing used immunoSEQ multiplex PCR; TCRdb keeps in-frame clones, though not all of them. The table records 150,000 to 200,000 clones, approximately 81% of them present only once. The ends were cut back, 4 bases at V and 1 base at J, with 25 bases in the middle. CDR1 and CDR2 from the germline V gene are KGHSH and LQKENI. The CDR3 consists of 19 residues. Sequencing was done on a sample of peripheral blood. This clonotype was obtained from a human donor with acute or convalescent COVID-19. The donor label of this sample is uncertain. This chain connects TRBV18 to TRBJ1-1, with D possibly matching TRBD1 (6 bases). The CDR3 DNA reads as TGTGCCAGCTCACGATCAGGGCTACAGGGAACCTCCAAGAACACTGAAGCTTTCTTT. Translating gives CASSRSGLQGTSKNTEAFF.